The clone carrying this T cell receptor beta chain showed up many times. What it binds is unknown. The CDR3 is 14 residues long. In germline, CDR1 is DFQATT, CDR2 SNEGSKA (reference sequence). V shed 3 bases and J shed 6 bases, with 18 bases lying between them. The sample is drawn from a study of T cells in Graves' hyperthyroidism and ophthalmopathy. Researchers took RNA transcripts and amplified the TCR beta CDR3 regions from them. HTBI primers were used for first-round RT-PCR of the TCR CDR3. MiXCR, run by TCRdb on the multiplex PCR reads, gives a single entry per CDR3 protein. The sample holds tens of thousands of distinct CDR3 sequences, under 70% seen once. Study results and caveats: Stable hyperthyroidism was separated from ophthalmopathy by a model based on 13 V-J features. The model identified upcoming ophthalmopathy a median approximately seven months ahead of onset.

The sample comprised blood. This clonotype was sampled from a woman in her sixties with Graves' ophthalmopathy. The chain has TRBV20-1 and TRBJ2-7, with D possibly being TRBD1 (6 bases). CDR3 coding DNA: TGCAGTGCTAGCCTGACAGGACCCAAGGGCGAGCAGTACTTC. Its protein is CSASLTGPKGEQYF.